One and the same sample provided the 16 T cell receptor beta chains below, sequenced in a study of shared clonotypes between healthy human individuals. Only in-frame clones appear in the TCRdb table, and some are missing; sequencing was by immunoSEQ multiplex PCR. The table has roughly 2.6 million clones, just over 90% seen once. The sequenced sample consisted of naive CD4+ T cells sorted from blood. The subset denotes: CD45RA+ positively selected. The receptors were sampled from a man between 18 and 35 years old in good health.

Comment on this clone: Other DNA sequences from this sample encode an identical CDR3 as well. The rearrangement links TRBV5-1 to TRBJ1-1, with 7 bases identical to TRBD1. CDR3 size: 15 residues. V was clipped by 2 bases and J by 2 bases; unmatched bases: 6. Germline-derived CDR1 and CDR2 are SGHRS and YFSETQ. CDR3 sequence: CASSLGDRANTEAFF. The CDR3, as DNA: TGCGCCAGCAGCTTAGGGGACAGAGCAAACACTGAAGCTTTCTTT.

The chain employs TRBV10-2 and TRBJ1-6; D not certain. The germline gives CDR1 WSHSY, CDR2 SAAADI. The CDR3 runs to 13 residues. Trimming took off 7 bases at V and 3 bases at J, with 7 bases between the two ends. CDR3 bases: TGCGCCAGCACCGACATCTATAATTCACCCCTCCACTTT. Protein product: CASTDIYNSPLHF.

This chain uses TRBV18 with TRBJ1-2; 12 nucleotides line up with TRBD1. CDR3 size: 17 residues. V dropped 2 bases and J dropped 7; count of bases not matched to a gene: 11. Germline lookup yields CDR1 KGHSH and CDR2 LQKENI. The CDR3 bases are TGTGCCAGCTCACCATACACTCCGGGACAGGGGGCAGGTGGCTACACCTTC. This sequence encodes CASSPYTPGQGAGGYTF.

The chain joins TRBV18 to TRBJ1-5; D is unclear. The CDR3 consists of 13 residues. In germline, CDR1 is KGHSH, CDR2 LQKENI. Trimming took off 3 bases at V and 6 bases at J, with 9 bases between the two ends. The CDR3 bases are TGTGCCAGCTCACCGTCAGTCGGTCAGCCCCAGCATTTT. It yields the protein CASSPSVGQPQHF.

The V and J genes are TRBV5-1 and TRBJ2-1; 10 bases line up with TRBD2. CDR1 is SGHRS, CDR2 YFSETQ, per germline. This CDR3 has 15 amino acids. Trimming cost V 4 bases and J 4 bases; bases outside gene matches: 5. The CDR3 DNA reads as TGCGCCAGCAGCCGAAGGACTAGCGGATACAATGAGCAGTTCTTC. Translation gives CASSRRTSGYNEQFF.

The chain couples TRBV19 to TRBJ2-1; 7 nucleotides line up with TRBD1. Germline values: CDR1 LNHDA, CDR2 SQIVND (reference sequence). The CDR3 has 15 residues. The J segment lost 3 bases and the V segment lost 4 bases, leaving 6 bases of the junction unmatched. CDR3 DNA: TGTGCCAGTAGTAGACAGGGTGACGGCTACAATGAGCAGTTCTTC. Translating gives CASSRQGDGYNEQFF.

The chain joins TRBV5-1 to TRBJ2-5; TRBD1 agrees at 10 bases. The end of the DNA is better explained by TRBJ2-7, so the J call may be wrong. Germline V gene sequence: CDR1 SGHRS, CDR2 YFSETQ. The CDR3 runs to 14 residues. DNA for the CDR3: TGCGCCAGCAGCCAGGGACAGGGGACCTACGAGCAGTACTTC. This encodes CASSQGQGTYEQYF.

The gene calls are TRBV21-1 and TRBJ1-3. TRBV21-1 is annotated as a pseudogene. The CDR3 totals 17 residues. CDR3 sequence reads: CASSRKPSRETGNTIYF. The CDR3 DNA reads TGTGCCAGCAGCAGAAAACCGTCCCGGGAAACTGGAAACACCATATATTTT.

The chain links TRBV9 to TRBJ1-2, with TRBD1 matching 8 bases. Germline V gene sequence: CDR1 SGDLS, CDR2 YYNGEE. This CDR3 has 14 residues. J lost 6 bases, V lost 6 bases, and 10 bases had no gene match. The CDR3, as DNA: TGTGCCAGCACCAGGACAGGGACTGGGGATGGCTACACCTTC. The encoded protein is CASTRTGTGDGYTF.

The chain is built from TRBV5-1 and TRBJ2-7, with 12 bases aligning to TRBD1. Germline assignment: CDR1 SGHRS and CDR2 YFSETQ. The length of the CDR3 is 16 residues. The J segment lost 2 bases and the V segment lost 0 bases, leaving 3 bases of the junction unmatched. CDR3 in amino acids: CASSLGGTGGPYEQYF. The CDR3 DNA follows: TGCGCCAGCAGCTTGGGCGGGACAGGGGGCCCCTACGAGCAGTACTTC.

The chain is built from TRBV2 and TRBJ2-1; 8 bases are shared with TRBD2. This CDR3 contains 16 residues. V shed 5 bases and J 2 bases; nucleotides not matched to a gene: 8. CDR1 is SNHLY and CDR2 is FYNNEI in the germline V gene. The CDR3 DNA reads TGTGCCAGCAGTTGGCAACTAGCGGCCACCTACAATGAGCAGTTCTTC. This sequence encodes CASSWQLAATYNEQFF.

This clone was recorded only once. This chain connects TRBV10-1 to TRBJ2-1, with 7 positions matching TRBD1. V lost 6 bases and J lost 0; bases outside the gene matches: 8. This CDR3 has 16 amino acids. Looked up from germline, CDR1 is WNHNN and CDR2 is SYGVQD (reference sequence). Here the CDR3 reads CASSPGQLSSYNEQFF. The DNA for the CDR3 is TGCGCCAGCAGCCCGGGACAGCTGAGCTCCTACAATGAGCAGTTCTTC.

This chain uses TRBV2 with TRBJ2-5; 7 bases match TRBD1. V lost 5 bases and J lost 0; bases outside the gene matches: 3. Germline CDR1 and CDR2: SNHLY and FYNNEI. The CDR3 consists of 14 residues. As DNA, the CDR3 is TGTGCCAGCAGTAGCAGGGGGAACCAAGAGACCCAGTACTTC. Its translation: CASSSRGNQETQYF.

V is TRBV7-9 and J is TRBJ1-4; D is ambiguous. Trimming pared 5 bases from V and 2 bases from J, leaving 12 bases between. The CDR3 spans 15 residues. Germline lookup yields CDR1 SEHNR and CDR2 FQNEAQ (reference sequence). CDR3: CASSDLAGTNEKLFF. Written as DNA, the CDR3 is TGTGCCAGCAGCGACCTGGCCGGGACTAATGAAAAACTGTTTTTT.

Points on this clone: An end of the junction differs from the germline gene, which may be a read error. V gene TRBV28 combines with J gene TRBJ2-7; maybe TRBD1 (5 bases). Per germline, CDR1 MDHEN and CDR2 SYDVKM. The CDR3 is 14 residues long. The CDR3 here is CASSLWTNSYEQYF. The CDR3 DNA reads TGTGCCAGCAGTCTATGGACAAACTCCTACGAGCAGTACTTC.

The rearrangement links TRBV27 to TRBJ1-6; TRBD1 aligns across 10 bases. There are 17 residues in the CDR3. The trim removed 6 bases at V and 2 bases at J, leaving 7 bases unmatched. CDR1 and CDR2 (germline): MNHEY, SMNVEV (reference sequence). CDR3 in DNA: TGTGCCAGCAGAAATGGGGACAGGGGAGCCTATAATTCACCCCTCCACTTT. Encoded protein: CASRNGDRGAYNSPLHF.